This T cell receptor (beta chain) was captured in a study of spatial heterogeneity in lung cancer. Overall study: Detected sequences consistently included more beta-chain ones than alpha-chain ones. Every unique TCR and UMI combination, on average, appeared more than ten times in raw reads.

The sample holds many counts of this clonotype. Its antigen is unidentified. One entry per CDR3 protein results from TCRdb running MiXCR on the 5' RACE reads. The sample yields 40,000 to 55,000 distinct CDR3 sequences, around 13% seen once. Findings and limits, study-wide: Blood contained ubiquitous expanded tumor TCRs more at resection than at follow-up.

Time point of the sample: sample taken at primary tumor resection. Unsorted whole RNA of tumor, nontumor lung or frozen PBMC was sequenced. 72 TRACERx patients with early, untreated non-small cell lung cancer donated samples. This CDR3 spans 14 amino acids. Unmatched junction bases numbered 4, after V lost 0 bases and J lost 5 bases. The V gene's germline CDR1 is MNHEY and CDR2 SMNVEV (reference sequence). The sequence was obtained from a male donor with early-stage non-small cell lung cancer. The rearrangement links TRBV27 to TRBJ2-7, with TRBD1 identical over 7 bases. Sequenced here: PBMCs, sampled at surgery. CDR3 residues: CASSLSEQGNEQYF. DNA of the CDR3: TGTGCCAGCAGTTTATCGGAACAGGGGAACGAGCAGTACTTC.